The 3 T cell receptor beta chains in this list originate from one sample, sequenced in a study of tumor and adjacent non-tumor tissue in lung cancer. Three rounds of nested PCR, following a modified ARM-PCR protocol, produced the TCRbeta library. MiXCR, applied by TCRdb to the multiplex PCR reads, yields one record per CDR3 protein. Here the sample spans roughly 120,000 distinct CDR3 sequences, roughly two thirds being singletons. RNA was extracted from bulk tissue without any cell sorting. Distant lung tissue was collected more than 3 cm away from the tumor edge. Specimen: distant non-tumor lung tissue. These receptors originate from a man aged 55-75 years with non-small cell lung cancer.

On this clonotype itself: The junction departs from the called germline gene at one end, perhaps through a read error. This sequence joins TRBV6-6 and TRBJ1-4; weak D call: TRBD1 (6 bases). The germline V gene encodes CDR1 MNHNY and CDR2 SVGAGI (reference sequence). The CDR3 extends over 15 amino acids. CDR3 nucleotides: TGTGCCAGCAGTGGGAAAGACAGGAAGAGTGAAAAACCGTTTTTT. It encodes CASSGKDRKSEKPFF.

A remark on this clonotype: Germline is not matched at one junction end, which may reflect a read error. The chain couples TRBV5-5 to TRBJ1-2, with D possibly TRBD1 on 5 matching bases. The CDR3 consists of 13 residues. Germline-derived CDR1 and CDR2 are SGHKS and YYEKEE (reference sequence). The CDR3 here is CANSGHSIFGYTF. CDR3 sequence (DNA): TGTGCCAACAGCGGACATAGCATCTTTGGCTATACCTTC.

CDR3 DNA: TGTGCCAGCTCAAGGTTACTAACCCTCGAACAGTTCTTC. Translation gives CASSRLLTLEQFF. The genes are TRBV6-5 and TRBJ2-1, with D unclear. Per the germline V gene, CDR1 is MNHEY and CDR2 is SVGAGI. CDR3 length: 13 residues. V was shortened by 8 bases and J by 13 bases, with 21 bases between the two germline ends.